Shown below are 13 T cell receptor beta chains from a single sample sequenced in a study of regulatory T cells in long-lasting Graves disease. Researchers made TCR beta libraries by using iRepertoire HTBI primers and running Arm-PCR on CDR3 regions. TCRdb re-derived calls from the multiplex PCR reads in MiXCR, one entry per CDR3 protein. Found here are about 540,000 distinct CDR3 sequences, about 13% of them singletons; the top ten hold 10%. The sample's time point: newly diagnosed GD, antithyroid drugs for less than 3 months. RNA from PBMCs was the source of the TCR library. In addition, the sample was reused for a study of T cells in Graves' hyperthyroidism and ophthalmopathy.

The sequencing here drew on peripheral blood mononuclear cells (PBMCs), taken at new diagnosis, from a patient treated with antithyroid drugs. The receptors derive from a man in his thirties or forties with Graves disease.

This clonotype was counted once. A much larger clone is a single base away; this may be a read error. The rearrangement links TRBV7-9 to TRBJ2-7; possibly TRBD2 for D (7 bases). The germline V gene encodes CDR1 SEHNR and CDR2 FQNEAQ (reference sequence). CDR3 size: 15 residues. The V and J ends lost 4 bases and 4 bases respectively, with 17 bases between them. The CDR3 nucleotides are TGTGCCAGCAGCTCAAATCCGGGGGGCACTTACGAGCAGTACTTC. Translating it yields CASSSNPGGTYEQYF.

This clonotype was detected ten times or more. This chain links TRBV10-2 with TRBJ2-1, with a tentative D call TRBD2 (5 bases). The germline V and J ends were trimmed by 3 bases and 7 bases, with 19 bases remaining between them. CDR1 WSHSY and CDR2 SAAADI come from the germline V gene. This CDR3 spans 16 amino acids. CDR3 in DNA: TGCGCCAGCAGTGATGAGGGAGACATAAGCAGGAATGAGCAGTTCTTC. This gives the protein CASSDEGDISRNEQFF.

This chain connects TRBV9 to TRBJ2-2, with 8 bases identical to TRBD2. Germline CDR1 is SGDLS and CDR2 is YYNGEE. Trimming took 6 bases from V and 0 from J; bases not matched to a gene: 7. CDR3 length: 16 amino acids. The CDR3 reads CASTRLATANTGELFF. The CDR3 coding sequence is TGTGCCAGCACCCGACTAGCGACCGCGAACACCGGGGAGCTGTTTTTT.

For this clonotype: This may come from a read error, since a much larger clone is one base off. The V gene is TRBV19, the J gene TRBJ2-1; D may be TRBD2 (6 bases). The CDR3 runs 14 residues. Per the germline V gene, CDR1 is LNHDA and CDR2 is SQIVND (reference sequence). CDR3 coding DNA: TGTGCCAGTAGTGATGGTCCTAGCGACAATGGGCAGTTCTTC. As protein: CASSDGPSDNGQFF.

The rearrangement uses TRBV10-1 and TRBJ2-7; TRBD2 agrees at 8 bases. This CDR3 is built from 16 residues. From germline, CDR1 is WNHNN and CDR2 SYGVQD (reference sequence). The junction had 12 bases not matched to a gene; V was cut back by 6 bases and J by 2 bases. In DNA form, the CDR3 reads TGCGCCAGCAGAACCGCCGGGACTAGTCCTACCTACGAGCAGTACTTC. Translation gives CASRTAGTSPTYEQYF.

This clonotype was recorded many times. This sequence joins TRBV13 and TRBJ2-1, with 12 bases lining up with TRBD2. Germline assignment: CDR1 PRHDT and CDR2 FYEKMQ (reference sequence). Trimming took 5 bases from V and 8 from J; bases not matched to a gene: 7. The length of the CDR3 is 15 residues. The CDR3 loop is CASSTRLAGAHEQFF. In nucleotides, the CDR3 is TGTGCCAGCAGCACCCGACTAGCGGGAGCTCATGAGCAGTTCTTC.

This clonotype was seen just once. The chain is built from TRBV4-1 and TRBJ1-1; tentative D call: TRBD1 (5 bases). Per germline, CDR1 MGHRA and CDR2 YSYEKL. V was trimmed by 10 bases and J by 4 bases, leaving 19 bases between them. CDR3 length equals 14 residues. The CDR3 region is CATGFRAGGTEAFF. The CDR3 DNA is TGCGCCACTGGATTCAGGGCCGGGGGCACTGAAGCTTTCTTT.

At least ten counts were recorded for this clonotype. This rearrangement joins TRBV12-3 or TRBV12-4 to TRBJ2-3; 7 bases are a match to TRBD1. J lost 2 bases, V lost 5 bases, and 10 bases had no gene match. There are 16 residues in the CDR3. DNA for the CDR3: TGTGCCAGCAGTCGATTACAGGGGTGGAACACAGATACGCAGTATTTT. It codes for CASSRLQGWNTDTQYF.

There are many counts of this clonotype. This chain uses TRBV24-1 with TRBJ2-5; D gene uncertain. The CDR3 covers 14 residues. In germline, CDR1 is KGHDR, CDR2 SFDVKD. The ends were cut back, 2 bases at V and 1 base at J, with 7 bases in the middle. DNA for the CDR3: TGTGCCACCAGTGATTACTTCAGCCAAGAGACCCAGTACTTC. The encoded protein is CATSDYFSQETQYF.

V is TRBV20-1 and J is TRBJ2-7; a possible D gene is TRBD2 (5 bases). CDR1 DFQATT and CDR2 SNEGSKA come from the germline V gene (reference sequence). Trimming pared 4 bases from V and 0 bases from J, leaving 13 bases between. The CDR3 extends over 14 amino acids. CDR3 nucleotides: TGCAGTGCTAAGAAGCGCACTAGCTCCTACGAGCAGTACTTC. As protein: CSAKKRTSSYEQYF.

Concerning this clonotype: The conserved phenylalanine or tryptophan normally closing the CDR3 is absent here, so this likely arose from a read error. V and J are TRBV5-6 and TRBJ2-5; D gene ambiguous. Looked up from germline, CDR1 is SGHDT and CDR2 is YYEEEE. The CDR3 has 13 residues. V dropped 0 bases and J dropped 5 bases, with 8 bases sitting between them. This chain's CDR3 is CASSLGPQETQYL. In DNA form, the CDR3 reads TGTGCCAGCAGCTTGGGGCCTCAGGAGACCCAGTACCTC.

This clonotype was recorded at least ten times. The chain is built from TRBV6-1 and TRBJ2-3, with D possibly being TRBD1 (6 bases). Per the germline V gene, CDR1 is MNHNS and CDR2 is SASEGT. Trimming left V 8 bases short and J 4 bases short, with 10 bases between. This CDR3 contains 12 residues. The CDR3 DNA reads TGTGCCAGCGGGACACCCGCAGATACGCAGTATTTT. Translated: CASGTPADTQYF.

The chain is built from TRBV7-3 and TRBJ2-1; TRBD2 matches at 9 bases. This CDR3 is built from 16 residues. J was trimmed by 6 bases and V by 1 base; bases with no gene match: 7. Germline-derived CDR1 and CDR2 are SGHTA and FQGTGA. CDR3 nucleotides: TGTGCCAGCAGCTTAAAAGTTAGCGGGGGCTCCAATGAGCAGTTCTTC. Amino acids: CASSLKVSGGSNEQFF.